This T cell receptor beta chain was captured by sequencing in a study of T cell repertoires in cytomegalovirus infection. About the study: CMV epitopes that were recently identified and HLA-C-restricted were used alongside well-studied HLA-B-restricted ones. Public TCR beta signatures provided an indication of both CMV infection and a matching HLA type.

General study points: Individuals carrying CMV plus the relevant HLA were identified by cumulative frequency of public TCR beta families. The response measured ex vivo was dominated by TCR beta clonotypes (HLA-C-restricted and CMV-specific).

At least ten counts were recorded for this clonotype. The antigen is undetermined. In TCRdb, the reads were re-called with MiXCR into one record per CDR3 protein. The repertoire has 650,000 to 850,000 distinct CDR3 sequences, just under 30% of them found once; the top ten carry around 13%. With 5 bases removed from V and 4 bases from J, the gap between germline ends came to 6 bases. Per germline, CDR1 SGHTA and CDR2 FQGNSA. CDR3 length equals 12 residues. This sample comprised cultured CD8+ T cells from PBMCs, obtained from culture after CMV antigen stimulation. The chain has TRBV7-2 and TRBJ1-5; D uncertain. This TCR was recovered from a human donor in good health (CMV status not recorded). Some clones in this sample may be carry-over from other donors' samples. The CDR3 loop is CASSPRNQPQHF. DNA of the CDR3: TGTGCCAGCAGCCCCAGGAATCAGCCCCAGCATTTT.